The rows below give T cell receptor beta chains drawn from one sample of a study of chemoradiotherapy in HPV16-positive cancers. Using immunoSEQ multiplex PCR, the repertoire was profiled, and TCRdb retains in-frame clones only, with some absent. The sample has around 30,000 clones; about nine tenths are singletons. Source: blood, taken from a patient who underwent chemoradiotherapy. The origin of the receptors is a human donor with HPV-associated anogenital cancer. CDR3s include the opening cysteine and the closing phenylalanine or tryptophan. The order of the fields is J gene, clone size, D gene, V gene, CDR3 DNA, CDR3 protein. A D gene is named only where the DNA matches it firmly. Rows may omit the clone size; those that give it use once, few, many or a size class.

>TRBJ1-6|NA|NA|TRBV7-2
TGTGCCAGCTCCGGTCCCGGAGATTATAATTCACCCCTCCACTTT
CASSGPGDYNSPLHF
>TRBJ2-7|NA|TRBD1|TRBV7-9
TGTGCCAGCAGCTCCCCTTGGGGACAGGGGGATTACGAGCAGTACTTC
CASSSPWGQGDYEQYF
>TRBJ1-5|NA|NA|TRBV18
TGTGCCAGCTCACTCGGACGGAATCAGCCCCAGCATTTT
CASSLGRNQPQHF
>TRBJ2-1|few|TRBD1|TRBV27
TGTGCCAGCAGTTTAACCAGGGGGCTGTTAAATGAGCAGTTCTTC
CASSLTRGLLNEQFF
>TRBJ2-7|NA|NA|TRBV7-8
TGTGCCAGCAGCTTAGGGGAAATGGCCTACGAGCAGTACTTC
CASSLGEMAYEQYF
>TRBJ2-7|NA|TRBD2|TRBV29-1
TGCAGCGTGACGGGAGGGCCATGGGAGCAGTACTTC
CSVTGGPWEQYF
>TRBJ2-6|NA|NA|TRBV5-5
TGTGCCAGCAGCTTTTGGACAGCTGGGGCCAACGTCCTGACTTTC
CASSFWTAGANVLTF
>TRBJ2-7|NA|NA|TRBV7-2
TGTGCCAGCAGCTCCTCCGGCTTGAGGGCCTCGGGGGAGCAGTACTTC
CASSSSGLRASGEQYF
>TRBJ2-7|NA|NA|TRBV7-2
TGTGCCAGCAGCCCAGAGGACCGACCCTACGAGCAGTACTTC
CASSPEDRPYEQYF
>TRBJ1-5|NA|NA|TRBV6-4
TGTGCCAGCAGTGAGGGGGCAGGCTATCAGCCCCAGCATTTT
CASSEGAGYQPQHF
>TRBJ1-3|NA|NA|TRBV7-9
TGTGCCAGCAGCTTAGGGACAGTTGGAAACACCATATATTTT
CASSLGTVGNTIYF
>TRBJ2-5|NA|NA|TRBV28
TGTGCCAGCACCACCCCAGGGGACGGGGAGACCCAGTACTTC
CASTTPGDGETQYF
>TRBJ1-6|NA|NA|TRBV7-9
TGTGCCAGCAGCTTAGGAAAAAGTAATTCACCCCTCCACTTT
CASSLGKSNSPLHF
>TRBJ2-1|few|NA|TRBV29-1
TGCAGCGTCAGAACCCGGGGTGGCCCAGGTTACAATGAGCAGTTCTTC
CSVRTRGGPGYNEQFF
>TRBJ2-7|NA|NA|TRBV2
TGTGCCAGCAGTGACAACAGGGCGTACGAGCAGTACTTC
CASSDNRAYEQYF
>TRBJ2-5|NA|NA|TRBV2
TGTGCCAGCAGTGAAGCGGCCCACAGGGAAGAGACCCAGTACTTC
CASSEAAHREETQYF
>TRBJ2-1|NA|TRBD2|TRBV18
TGTGCCAGCTCACCACCCCGTCTAGCGGGACCCAATGAGCAGTTCTTC
CASSPPRLAGPNEQFF
>TRBJ2-7|NA|TRBD2|TRBV18
TGTGCCAGCTCACCCGCAGCGGGAGGGCCTTACGAGCAGTACTTC
CASSPAAGGPYEQYF
>TRBJ2-1|NA|NA|TRBV27
TGTGCCAGCAGTTTAGTCGGATTCAATGAGCAGTTCTTC
CASSLVGFNEQFF
>TRBJ1-4|NA|TRBD1|TRBV13
TGTGCCAGCAGCTTATTGGACAGGGGACGGGAAAAACTGTTTTTT
CASSLLDRGREKLFF
>TRBJ2-3|NA|NA|TRBV5-1
TGCGCCAGCAGCGCTGGTCTAGTCGCAAGTAGCACAGATACGCAGTATTTT
CASSAGLVASSTDTQYF
>TRBJ1-2|once|NA|TRBV6-6
TGTGCCAGCGAAGGAGGGGACTATGGCTACACCTTC
CASEGGDYGYTF
>TRBJ2-7|NA|TRBD1|TRBV28
TGTGCCAGCAGTCGAGGTGGACAGGGCTACGAGCAGTACTTC
CASSRGGQGYEQYF
>TRBJ1-1|few|NA|TRBV7-9
TGTGCCAGCAGCCCAATACAGGGGAACACTGAAGCTTTCTTT
CASSPIQGNTEAFF
>TRBJ1-4|NA|TRBD1|TRBV18
TGTGCCAGCTCACCCGGGACAGGGGAAAAACTGTTTTTT
CASSPGTGEKLFF
>TRBJ2-5|NA|NA|TRBV19
TGTGCCAGTAGTTTGGCCTTTTCAGAGACCCAGTACTTC
CASSLAFSETQYF
>TRBJ1-1|NA|NA|TRBV18
TGTGCCAGCTCAGGGCGGAGGGGAGACACTGAAGCTTTCTTT
CASSGRRGDTEAFF
>TRBJ2-7|NA|NA|TRBV18
TGTGCCAGCTCACCGACAGGTACGAAATCCTACGAGCAGTACTTC
CASSPTGTKSYEQYF
>TRBJ2-1|NA|NA|TRBV11-2
TGTGCCAGCAGCTTTAAGGTGAATCTTCGCTCCTACAATGAGCAGTTCTTC
CASSFKVNLRSYNEQFF
>TRBJ2-5|once|TRBD2|TRBV5-1
TGCGCCAGCAGCCACTCTAGCGGGGGGGCCGGAGAGACCCAGTACTTC
CASSHSSGGAGETQYF
>TRBJ1-1|NA|TRBD1|TRBV27
TGTGCCAGCAGTTTAAACAGGGGATTTATTACTGAAGCTTTCTTT
CASSLNRGFITEAFF
>TRBJ1-3|NA|NA|TRBV4-2
TGTGCCAGCAGCCAAGATGTAGGGAATGGAAACACCATATATTTT
CASSQDVGNGNTIYF
>TRBJ1-1|once|NA|TRBV6-4
TGTGCCAGCAGGCCCGGGCGGGCGGTAGACATGAACACTGAAGCTTTCTTT
CASRPGRAVDMNTEAFF
>TRBJ1-3|once|NA|TRBV6-1
TGTGCCAGCAGTGTCGCAGGCGAAGGTGGAAACACCATATATTTT
CASSVAGEGGNTIYF
>TRBJ1-5|NA|NA|TRBV7-2
TGTGCCAGCAGCTTTTTCGGGGATCAGCCCCAGCATTTT
CASSFFGDQPQHF
>TRBJ2-7|NA|NA|TRBV6-1
TGTGCCAGCAGTGAATCTCTGTGGGAGCAGTACTTC
CASSESLWEQYF
>TRBJ2-5|NA|NA|TRBV5-4
TGTGCCAGCAGCTTGTGGGTATGGGGGGAGACCCAGTACTTC
CASSLWVWGETQYF
>TRBJ2-6|NA|NA|TRBV5-4
TGTGCCAGCAGCTCAAGGACAGACAGCTCTGGGGCCAACGTCCTGACTTTC
CASSSRTDSSGANVLTF
>TRBJ2-5|NA|NA|TRBV9
TGTGCCAGCAGCCAAAACGGAGAGAGCGAGACCCAGTACTTC
CASSQNGESETQYF
>TRBJ2-7|NA|TRBD2|TRBV7-6
TGTGCCAGCAGCCCGGGGGGGGGCGGGTCCTACGAGCAGTACTTC
CASSPGGGGSYEQYF
>TRBJ2-3|NA|NA|TRBV5-4
TGTGCCAGCAGCTTCCTACTAGGACCCCAAGGCACAGATACGCAGTATTTT
CASSFLLGPQGTDTQYF
>TRBJ1-1|NA|TRBD1|TRBV29-1
TGCAGCGTTGAAACAGGGGGAAACACTGAAGCTTTCTTT
CSVETGGNTEAFF
>TRBJ2-2|NA|NA|TRBV5-1
TGCGCCAGCAGCTTGGATTCAGACCGGGCCGGGGAGCTGTTTTTT
CASSLDSDRAGELFF
>TRBJ2-3|NA|TRBD2|TRBV7-8
TGTGCCAGCAGCCTCTTAGCGGGAGGGCGGACAGATACGCAGTATTTT
CASSLLAGGRTDTQYF
>TRBJ2-2|NA|TRBD2|TRBV28
TGTGCCAGCAGTACTAGCGGGGTGCACACCGGGGAGCTGTTTTTT
CASSTSGVHTGELFF
>TRBJ1-1|few|NA|TRBV29-1
TGCAGCGTTGCGGCCTCGAACACTGAAGCTTTCTTT
CSVAASNTEAFF
>TRBJ2-5|NA|TRBD1|TRBV5-8
TGTGCCAGCAGCAAAACCTCAGGGGGAAGGGAGACCCAGTACTTC
CASSKTSGGRETQYF
>TRBJ2-5|NA|NA|TRBV9
TGTGCCAGCAGCGTAGGGGCTCAAGAGACCCAGTACTTC
CASSVGAQETQYF
>TRBJ2-6|NA|NA|TRBV5-4
TGTGCCAGCAGCTTGTTAGCGAGCTCTGGGGCCAACGTCCTGACTTTC
CASSLLASSGANVLTF
>TRBJ2-5|NA|NA|TRBV5-8
TGTGCCAGCAGCTTTAGTAGCGAGACCCAGTACTTC
CASSFSSETQYF
>TRBJ2-5|NA|NA|TRBV29-1
TGCAGCGTTGAGACTAGACTACAAGAGACCCAGTACTTC
CSVETRLQETQYF
>TRBJ2-4|NA|NA|TRBV5-8
TGTGCCAGCAGAGGTGAGGGGAAAAACATTCAGTACTTC
CASRGEGKNIQYF
>TRBJ1-1|NA|NA|TRBV7-9
TGTGCCAGCAGCCGTCAACAGGACACTGAAGCTTTCTTT
CASSRQQDTEAFF